This T cell receptor beta chain stems from a study of identical twins. Study results and caveats: Zero-insertion results could be subject to partial confounding by invariant MAIT and iNKT cells. Models underpredicted monozygotic twin sharing of out-of-frame TCR alpha.

CDR1 SEHNR and CDR2 FQNEAQ come from the germline V gene (reference sequence). Germline trimming cut 5 bases from V and 2 bases from J; bases unmatched to any gene: 11. CDR3 length: 16 amino acids. This clonotype was found many times. The antigen is undetermined. One entry per CDR3 protein, called by TCRdb with MiXCR from the 5' RACE reads. The sample records 420,000 or so distinct CDR3 sequences, less than 20% being singletons. The rearrangement joins TRBV7-9 to TRBJ2-5; 7 positions match TRBD1. This receptor was identified in a man aged 50 to 60 in good health. Sequencing was carried out using naive T cells sorted from blood. CDR3 coding DNA: TGTGCCAGCAGCCACTCGGGGACAGATCTACAAGAGACCCAGTACTTC. Translating it yields CASSHSGTDLQETQYF.